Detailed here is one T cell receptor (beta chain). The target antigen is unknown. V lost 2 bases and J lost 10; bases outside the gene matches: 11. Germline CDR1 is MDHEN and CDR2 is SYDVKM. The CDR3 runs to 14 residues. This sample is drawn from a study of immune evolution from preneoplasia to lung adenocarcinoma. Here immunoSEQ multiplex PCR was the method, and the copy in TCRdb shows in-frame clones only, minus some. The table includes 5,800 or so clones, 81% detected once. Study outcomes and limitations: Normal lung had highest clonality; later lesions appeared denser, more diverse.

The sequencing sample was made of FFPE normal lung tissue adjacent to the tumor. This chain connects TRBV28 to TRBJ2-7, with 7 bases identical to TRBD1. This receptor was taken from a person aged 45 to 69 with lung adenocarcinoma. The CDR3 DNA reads TGTGCCAGCAGTTTACCCCCGGGACAGAGAATACAGTACTTC. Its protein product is CASSLPPGQRIQYF.